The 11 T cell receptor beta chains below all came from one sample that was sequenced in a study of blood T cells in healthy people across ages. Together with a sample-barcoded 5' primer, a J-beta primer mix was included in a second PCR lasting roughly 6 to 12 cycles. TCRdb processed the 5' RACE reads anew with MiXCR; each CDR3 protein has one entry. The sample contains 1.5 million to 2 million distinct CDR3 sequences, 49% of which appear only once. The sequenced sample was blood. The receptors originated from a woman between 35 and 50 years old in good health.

The CDR3 nucleotides read TGCAGTGCCCTCCGGGAACCAATAGGCTACAATGAGCAGTTCTTC. Its translation: CSALREPIGYNEQFF. This chain joins TRBV20-1 and TRBJ2-1; tentatively, D is TRBD2 (5 bases). From germline, CDR1 is DFQATT and CDR2 SNEGSKA (reference sequence). Trimming cost V 6 bases and J 3 bases, with 18 bases left between them. The CDR3 loop spans 15 amino acids.

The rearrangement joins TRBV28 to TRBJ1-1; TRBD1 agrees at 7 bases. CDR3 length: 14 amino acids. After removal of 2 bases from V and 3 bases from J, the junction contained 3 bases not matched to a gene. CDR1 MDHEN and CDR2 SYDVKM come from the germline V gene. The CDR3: CASSLLTGDTEAFF. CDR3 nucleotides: TGTGCCAGCAGTTTACTAACAGGGGACACTGAAGCTTTCTTT. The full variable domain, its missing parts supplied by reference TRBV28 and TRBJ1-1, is DVKVTQSSRYLVKRTGEKVFLECVQDMDHENMFWYRQDPGLGLRLIYFSYDVKMKEKGDIPEGYSVSREKKERFSLILESASTNQTSMYLCASSLLTGDTEAFFGQGTRLTVV.

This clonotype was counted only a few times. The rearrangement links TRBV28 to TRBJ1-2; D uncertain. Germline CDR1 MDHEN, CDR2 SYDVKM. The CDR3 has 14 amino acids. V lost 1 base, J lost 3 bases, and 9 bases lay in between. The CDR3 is CASSLLASDYGYTF. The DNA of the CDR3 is TGTGCCAGCAGTTTATTGGCCTCGGACTATGGCTACACCTTC.

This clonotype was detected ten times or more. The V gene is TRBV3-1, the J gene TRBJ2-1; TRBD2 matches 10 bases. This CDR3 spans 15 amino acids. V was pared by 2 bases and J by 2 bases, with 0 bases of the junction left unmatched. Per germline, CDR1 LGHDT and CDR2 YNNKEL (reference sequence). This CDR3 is CASSQLAGAYNEQFF. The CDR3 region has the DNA TGTGCCAGCAGCCAACTAGCGGGGGCCTACAATGAGCAGTTCTTC.

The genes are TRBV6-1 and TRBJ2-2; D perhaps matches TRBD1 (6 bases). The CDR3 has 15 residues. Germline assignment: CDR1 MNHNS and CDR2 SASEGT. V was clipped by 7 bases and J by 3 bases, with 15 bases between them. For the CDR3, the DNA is TGTGCCAGCACCTTTCTACAGGGATACACCGGGGAGCTGTTTTTT. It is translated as CASTFLQGYTGELFF.

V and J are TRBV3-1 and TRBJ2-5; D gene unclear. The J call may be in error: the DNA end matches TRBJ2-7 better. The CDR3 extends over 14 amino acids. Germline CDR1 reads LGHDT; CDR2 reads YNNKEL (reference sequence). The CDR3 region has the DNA TGTGCCAGCAGCCAAGTGAGCCGCGTCCACGAGCAGTACTTC. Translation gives CASSQVSRVHEQYF.

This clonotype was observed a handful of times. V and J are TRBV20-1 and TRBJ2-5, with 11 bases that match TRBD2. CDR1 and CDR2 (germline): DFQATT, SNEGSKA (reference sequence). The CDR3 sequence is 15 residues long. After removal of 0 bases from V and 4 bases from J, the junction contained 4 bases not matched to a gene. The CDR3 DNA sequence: TGCAGTGCTAGAGATTTCCTAGCGGGGGGAGAGACCCAGTACTTC. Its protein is CSARDFLAGGETQYF.

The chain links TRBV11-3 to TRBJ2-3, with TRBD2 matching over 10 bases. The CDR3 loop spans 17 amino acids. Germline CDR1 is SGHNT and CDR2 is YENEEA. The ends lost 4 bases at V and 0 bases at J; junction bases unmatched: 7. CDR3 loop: CASSSTLLAGSTDTQYF. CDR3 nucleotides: TGTGCCAGCAGCTCCACGTTACTAGCGGGGAGCACAGATACGCAGTATTTT.

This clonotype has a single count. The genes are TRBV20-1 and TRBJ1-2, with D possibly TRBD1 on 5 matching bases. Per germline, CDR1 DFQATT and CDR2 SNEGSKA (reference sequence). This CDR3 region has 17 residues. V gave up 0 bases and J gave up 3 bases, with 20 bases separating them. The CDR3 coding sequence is TGCAGTGCTAGAGATGACGGGACCGCCTTTGCCTACTATGGCTACACCTTC. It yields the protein CSARDDGTAFAYYGYTF.

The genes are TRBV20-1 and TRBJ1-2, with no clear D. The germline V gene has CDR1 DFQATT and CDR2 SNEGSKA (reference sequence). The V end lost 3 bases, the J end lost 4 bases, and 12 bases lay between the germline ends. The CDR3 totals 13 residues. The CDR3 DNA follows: TGCAGTGCTAGTACCTCGTGGGGCTATGGCTACACCTTC. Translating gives CSASTSWGYGYTF.

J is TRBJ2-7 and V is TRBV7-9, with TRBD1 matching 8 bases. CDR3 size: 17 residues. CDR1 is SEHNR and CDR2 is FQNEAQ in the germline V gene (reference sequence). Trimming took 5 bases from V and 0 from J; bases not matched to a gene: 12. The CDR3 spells CASSLTKGGTGSYEQYF. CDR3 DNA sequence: TGTGCCAGCAGCCTCACGAAAGGGGGGACAGGCTCCTACGAGCAGTACTTC. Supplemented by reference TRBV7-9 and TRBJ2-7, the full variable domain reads DTGVSQNPRHKITKRGQNVTFRCDPISEHNRLYWYRQTLGQGPEFLTYFQNEAQLEKSRLLSDRFSAERPKGSFSTLEIQRTEQGDSAMYLCASSLTKGGTGSYEQYFGPGTRLTVT.